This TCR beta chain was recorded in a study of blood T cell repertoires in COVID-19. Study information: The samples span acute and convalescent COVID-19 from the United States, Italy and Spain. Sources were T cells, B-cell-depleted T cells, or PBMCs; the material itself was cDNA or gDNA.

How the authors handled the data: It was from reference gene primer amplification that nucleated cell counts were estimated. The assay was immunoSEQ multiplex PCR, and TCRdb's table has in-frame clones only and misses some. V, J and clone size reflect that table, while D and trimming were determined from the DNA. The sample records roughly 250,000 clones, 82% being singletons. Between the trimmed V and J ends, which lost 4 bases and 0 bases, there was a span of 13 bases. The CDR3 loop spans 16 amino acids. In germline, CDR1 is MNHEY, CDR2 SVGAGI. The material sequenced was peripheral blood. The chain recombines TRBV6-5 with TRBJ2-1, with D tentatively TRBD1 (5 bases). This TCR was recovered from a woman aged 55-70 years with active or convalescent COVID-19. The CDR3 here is CASSSVDSSSYNEQFF. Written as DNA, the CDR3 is TGTGCCAGCAGTTCCGTTGACAGCAGCTCCTACAATGAGCAGTTCTTC.